This TCR beta chain is from a study of cytomegalovirus exposure and HLA in healthy donors (dated by TCRdb to the late 2010s). Regarding the research as a whole: According to an earlier analysis of 587 of the donors, 150 million to 200 million T cells yielded over 100 million unique TCR beta sequences and about 300 Gb of sequence data. An early release that covered about 640 HLA-typed donors contained about 300 gigabases of sequencing data and roughly 84 million unique TCR sequences. Of the roughly 400 genotyped donors, 75% to 85% were placed in the genetic ancestry cluster associated with self-reported Caucasian donors. The study was designed to test whether signatures of past pathogen exposure could be identified by cataloging public T cell receptors. The study used immunosequencing to profile the T cell repertoires of several hundred subjects and linked those repertoires to cytomegalovirus serostatus. A separate validation cohort of about 110 different subjects was used in addition to the approximately 640-subject first cohort. To predict cytomegalovirus infection status, the study brought together high-throughput TCR immunosequencing, statistical association of individual TCRs with disease status, and machine learning. A later analysis re-examined previously published TCR beta repertoires from more than 650 donors and added high-resolution HLA genotyping to investigate patterns of TCR occurrence. In the later analysis, no new phenotypic data were used to find candidate immune exposures; instead, reliance was placed on TCR beta sequences and their occurrence across donors. An earlier analysis of 587 of the donors used high-throughput TCR beta sequencing to judge whether each TCR beta V gene segment behaved as functional or pseudogenic. Donor age, sex, ethnicity and CMV serostatus were compiled alongside the repertoire data. Genome-wide SNP genotypes for about three fifths of the roughly 670 donors were used in a later genetic analysis, which treated that subset as a discovery cohort. Every repertoire in the discovery cohort had been generated on one and the same sequencing platform. HLA typing covered class I and class II loci at four-digit resolution. Typing coverage varied by locus: roughly 629-640 donors for A, B, C, DRB1 and DQB1; roughly 500 for DQA1; approximately 610 for DPA1; around 450 for DPB1. Roughly 5 DR-DQ haplotypes were handled as single units for association and clustering, since linkage in the cohort was strong. Across some 400 genotyped donors of the cohort, an average of 235,054 unique TCR beta nucleotide sequences per donor were sequenced, and approximately 17% of those sequences were non-productive.

Based on the germline V gene, the CDR1 and CDR2 sequences are SGHAT and FQNNGV. The CDR3 sequence holds 14 residues, the cysteine and phenylalanine included. Only the CDR3 DNA stays, 42 bases, in frame from base 1. At the junction V is shortened by 3 bases and J by 8 bases, with 11 bases in between. The cohort consisted of 600 or so healthy bone marrow donors. All cohort members were sampled while nominally healthy, although unrecorded immune exposures were likely present. The donor tested CMV seronegative and was one of the 352 seronegative cohort members. A peripheral blood sample was collected from each donor, and TCR beta sequencing was performed on peripheral blood mononuclear cells. The Qiagen DNeasy Blood Extraction Kit was used to extract genomic DNA from the blood cell samples. Paper-wide results and their limitations: In a later analysis, the rate of TCR association differed among HLA loci, with DRB1 alleles having the most associated TCRs and HLA-C alleles having the fewest. Only TCR beta chains were sequenced in this cohort, and the absence of alpha or paired-chain data limited detectable features. Most TCR sequences were seen in very few donors, while some public TCRs were found in many individuals. Because some donors lacked HLA typing at each locus, the association tests relied only on the typed subset. Correlated functional status among segregating V segments might reflect linkage disequilibrium, but an unknown experimental factor could not be ruled out. According to a later genetic analysis, donors in an Asian-associated ancestry cluster had fewer N-insertions in productive TCRs than the approximately 650-donor mean. In a later analysis, several top co-occurrence clusters were reported to appear linked to parvovirus B19, influenza, CMV and Epstein-Barr virus. It was suggested by the authors that the approach could potentially be generalized to other disease states and immunological phenotypes. Broadly in line with IMGT annotations, most TCR beta V segments showed up in productive rearrangements about 90% or about 30% of the time in an earlier analysis of about 500 of the donors. In a later analysis, HLA-associated TCR beta chains showed more clonal expansion and lower generation probabilities than non-associated chains that were equally common. In vitro tests confirmed that three of the cytomegalovirus-associated TCR beta chains recognize cytomegalovirus antigens. A group of highly shared sequence variants was considered likely to be a technical artifact of the sequencing pipeline. The presence/absence analyses assumed that sequencing depth was roughly uniform across donors, and that assumption may not be true. In both the original and validation cohorts, the classifier was reported to diagnose cytomegalovirus status with high specificity and sensitivity. Strong co-occurrence of HLA alleles, especially DR and DQ, made assigning TCR associations to individual alleles difficult. The study gave a list of about 170 TCR beta chains associated with cytomegalovirus. A further reported finding was that TCR beta sequences accurately predicted the HLA-A and HLA-B alleles for most subjects in the first cohort. At a false discovery rate of 0.05, a later analysis linked some 18,000 TCR beta sequences to specific HLA alleles. The only immune exposure information available for the cohort was CMV serostatus. In a later analysis, most CMV-associated TCR beta chains were found to appear HLA-restricted, with HLA associations seemingly driven largely by CMV exposure. An association between a missense DCLRE1C variant and V-gene and J-gene trimming of TCR beta chains was found in a later genetic analysis and replicated in an independent cohort. Because the 87-base-pair reads could not distinguish some IMGT-functional V segments, including TRBV6-2 and TRBV6-3, those segments were excluded. The earlier analysis of around 600 of the donors excluded roughly 16 rarely observed V segments, including chromosome 9 orphons, because counts were too low.

Of note for this clone: Its binding antigen is unknown. Per-base qualities were not stored, and no clone one base away is much larger.

The library came from the immunoSEQ multiplex PCR assay. A mixture of 60 forward primers for TCR Vbeta segments and 13 reverse primers for TCR Jbeta segments was used in the multiplex PCR. Amplification of the CDR3 region of rearranged TCR beta genes was performed with a multiplex PCR assay on genomic DNA. On the Illumina HiSeq System, the amplified TCR beta libraries were sequenced as 87-base-pair reads. The authors processed their data as follows. A later analysis tallied around 82 million unique TCR beta chains across the 666 repertoires, and some 10 million of those chains were shared by two or more donors. A nearest-neighbor algorithm error-corrected the raw reads and collapsed the reads into unique sequences, merging closely related sequences to remove PCR and sequencing errors. CDR3 sequences were aligned to IMGT reference sequences to assign V, D and J gene segments. Each retained sequence needed at least a six-nucleotide match to both a V gene segment and a J gene segment. Rearrangements were called productive when the CDR3 lacked stop codons and stayed in frame with V and J; all others were non-productive. Following IMGT convention, CDR3 was defined as the stretch from the second conserved V-encoded cysteine up to the conserved J-encoded phenylalanine. In an earlier analysis of more than 550 of the donors, sequences lacking an unambiguous match to a single V gene segment were excluded. An earlier analysis of a few hundred of the donors classified V segments as functional when productive rearrangements were above 56.7% and as segregating when the standard deviation between donors was above 5%. A statistical classification framework was built to diagnose cytomegalovirus status from the catalog of TCR beta chain sequences. V and J gene assignment, in a later analysis, came from comparing TCR nucleotide sequences with IMGT/GENE-DB human TR gene sequences. Using the TCRdist pipeline, a later analysis assigned CDR3 sequences along with most-parsimonious VDJ recombination scenarios. In a later analysis, each TCR beta chain was defined by its CDR3 amino acid sequence together with its V-gene family, and reads without a unique V-gene family were excluded. A later analysis removed roughly 590 highly shared, low-generation-probability nucleotide sequences to deal with suspected cross-contamination and a sequencing artifact. For each public chain, a later analysis derived a clonal expansion index from normalized ranks of inferred template counts within each repertoire. A later analysis computed generation probabilities with a VDJ recombination model fitted to out-of-frame rearrangements, and checked the results against IGoR. In a later analysis, TCR-TCR, TCR-HLA and TCR-CMV co-occurrence was scored with hypergeometric tests, and a repertoire-size bias correction was applied to TCR pairs. False discovery rates were estimated in a later analysis by permuting HLA or CMV assignments 20 times. In a later analysis, co-occurring TCRs were grouped using DBSCAN, with TCRdist sequence similarity added in when clustering inside HLA-allele-positive subsets. Repertoires with fewer than 30,000 or more than 120,000 public chains were left out of co-occurrence clustering, as were about 5 repertoires with anomalous nucleotide sharing. This immuneACCESS table, as held by TCRdb, lists in-frame sequences with V and J called but not all clones. Of the missing ones, under half trace to an unresolved V gene in checked studies; the others have no known cause. D and trimming were read from the DNA, whereas the V and J calls and clone size are those reported in that table. The sample profile shows approximately 200,000 clones; 75% to 85% of them were found once. The biggest ten clones account for roughly 1.5% of the sample.

This sequence uses TRBV11-2 and TRBJ1-6; the D gene is perhaps TRBD1, from 5 matching bases. Sequenced: PBMCs. The receptor comes from a girl between 5 and 17 years old in good health and CMV-seronegative. The base sequence is TGTGCCAGCAGCTTCGGGGGGTTGGATTCACCCCTCCACTTT. This yields the protein CASSFGGLDSPLHF.